Below, 9 T cell receptor beta chains from the same sample are listed, as sequenced in a study of B cell selection in AIRE deficiency. Sorting defined conventional CD4 T cells as CD4+CD127+. The table came from immunoSEQ multiplex PCR; TCRdb's copy has only in-frame clones and leaves some out. The table has some 25,000 clones, around 97% seen once; the top ten hold less than 0.25%. The specimen sequenced was CD4+CD127+ conventional T cells sorted from PBMCs. These receptors originate from a human donor in good health.

In DNA, the CDR3 is TGTGCCAGCAGTCCAACAGGGGACCCAGCTTTCTTT. It is translated as CASSPTGDPAFF. V is TRBV28 and J is TRBJ1-1; 7 bases map to TRBD1. Germline V gene sequence: CDR1 MDHEN, CDR2 SYDVKM. Trimming cost V 5 bases and J 10 bases; bases outside gene matches: 7. CDR3 length equals 12 residues.

CDR3 in amino acids: CASSVGTSGRVIRNEQFF. DNA for the CDR3: TGTGCCAGTAGTGTCGGGACTAGCGGGAGAGTGATCCGGAATGAGCAGTTCTTC. V gene TRBV19 combines with J gene TRBJ2-1, with 14 positions matching TRBD2. This CDR3 contains 18 residues. CDR1 is LNHDA and CDR2 is SQIVND in the germline V gene (reference sequence). After removal of 5 bases from V and 7 bases from J, the junction contained 13 bases not matched to a gene.

J is TRBJ2-3 and V is TRBV5-1, with a possible D match to TRBD2 (5 bases). Trimming pared 3 bases from V and 5 bases from J, leaving 7 bases between. CDR3 length: 12 residues. Germline lookup yields CDR1 SGHRS and CDR2 YFSETQ. The CDR3 DNA is TGCGCCAGCAGCTCCGCGGGAGATACGCAGTATTTT. It codes for CASSSAGDTQYF.

The genes are TRBV2 and TRBJ1-5; D is unclear. V lost 4 bases and J lost 3, with 4 bases in between. Germline V gives CDR1 SNHLY, CDR2 FYNNEI. The CDR3 contains 12 residues. The CDR3 sequence is CASSVDNQPQHF. The CDR3 DNA sequence: TGTGCCAGCAGTGTCGACAATCAGCCCCAGCATTTT. Full variable domain (remainder filled in from reference TRBV2 and TRBJ1-5): EPEVTQTPSHQVTQMGQEVILRCVPISNHLYFYWYRQILGQKVEFLVSFYNNEISEKSEIFDDQFSVERPDGSNFTLKIRSTKLEDSAMYFCASSVDNQPQHFGDGTRLSIL.

The chain joins TRBV28 to TRBJ1-3; 8 bases are a match to TRBD1. Per germline, CDR1 MDHEN and CDR2 SYDVKM. With 7 bases clipped from V and 0 bases from J, the junction kept 5 bases outside the gene matches. The CDR3 runs 15 residues. The chain's CDR3 is CASMTGAPSGNTIYF. In DNA form, the CDR3 reads TGTGCCAGCATGACAGGGGCACCCTCTGGAAACACCATATATTTT. Filled out from reference TRBV28 and TRBJ1-3, the complete variable domain reads DVKVTQSSRYLVKRTGEKVFLECVQDMDHENMFWYRQDPGLGLRLIYFSYDVKMKEKGDIPEGYSVSREKKERFSLILESASTNQTSMYLCASMTGAPSGNTIYFGEGSWLTVV.

This sequence joins TRBV19 and TRBJ2-5; TRBD1 matches 8 bases. The V gene end was trimmed by 5 bases and the J gene end by 5 bases; junction bases not matched to a gene: 7. Germline CDR1 reads LNHDA; CDR2 reads SQIVND (reference sequence). The CDR3 length is 14 residues. The CDR3: CASSLTGVVETQYF. The CDR3 bases are TGTGCCAGTAGTCTGACAGGGGTAGTGGAGACCCAGTACTTC.

This clone was found once. This chain links TRBV19 with TRBJ2-3, with D possibly matching TRBD2 (6 bases). CDR3 length: 15 residues. In germline, CDR1 is LNHDA, CDR2 SQIVND (reference sequence). Trimming removed 5 bases from V and 1 base from J, with 13 bases in between. The CDR3 bases are TGTGCCAGTAGTCAAGCTAGCGTGGGCACAGATACGCAGTATTTT. This encodes CASSQASVGTDTQYF. Looking up the rest from reference TRBV19 and TRBJ2-3 gives the full variable domain: DGGITQSPKYLFRKEGQNVTLSCEQNLNHDAMYWYRQDPGQGLRLIYYSQIVNDFQKGDIAEGYSVSREKKESFPLTVTSAQKNPTAFYLCASSQASVGTDTQYFGPGTRLTVL.

The genes are TRBV14 and TRBJ2-5, with 15 bases identical to TRBD2. The CDR3 length is 18 residues. CDR1 SGHDN and CDR2 FVKESK come from the germline V gene. The V segment lost 4 bases and the J segment 7 bases; nucleotides outside the gene matches: 13. CDR3 coding DNA: TGTGCCAGCAGCCCTACGCGGACTAGCGGGAGGGCAGCTGGGACCCAGTACTTC. Translating gives CASSPTRTSGRAAGTQYF.

This chain uses TRBV5-4 with TRBJ2-5; maybe TRBD1 (6 bases). The ends were cut back, 4 bases at V and 1 base at J, with 14 bases in the middle. The CDR3 contains 15 residues. Germline V gene data show CDR1 as SGHNT and CDR2 as YYREEE (reference sequence). CDR3 loop: CASSPATGSQETQYF. CDR3 DNA sequence: TGTGCCAGCAGCCCCGCCACAGGGTCCCAAGAGACCCAGTACTTC.